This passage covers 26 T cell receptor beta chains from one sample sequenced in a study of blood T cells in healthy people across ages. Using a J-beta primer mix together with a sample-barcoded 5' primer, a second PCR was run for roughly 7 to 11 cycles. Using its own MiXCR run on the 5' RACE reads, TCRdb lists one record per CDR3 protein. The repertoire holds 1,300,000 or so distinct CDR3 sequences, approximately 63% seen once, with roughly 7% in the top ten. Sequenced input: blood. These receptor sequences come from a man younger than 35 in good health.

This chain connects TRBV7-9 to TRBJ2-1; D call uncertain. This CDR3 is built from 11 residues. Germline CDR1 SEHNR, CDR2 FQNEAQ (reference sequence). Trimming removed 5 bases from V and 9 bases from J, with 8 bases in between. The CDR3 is CASSPVSEQFF. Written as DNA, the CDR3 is TGTGCCAGCAGCCCAGTATCTGAGCAGTTCTTC.

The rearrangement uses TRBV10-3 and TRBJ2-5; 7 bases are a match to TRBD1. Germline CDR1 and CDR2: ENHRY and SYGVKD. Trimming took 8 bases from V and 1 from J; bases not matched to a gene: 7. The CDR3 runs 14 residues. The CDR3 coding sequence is TGTGCCATCGGACTGACAGGGTTCCAAGAGACCCAGTACTTC. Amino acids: CAIGLTGFQETQYF.

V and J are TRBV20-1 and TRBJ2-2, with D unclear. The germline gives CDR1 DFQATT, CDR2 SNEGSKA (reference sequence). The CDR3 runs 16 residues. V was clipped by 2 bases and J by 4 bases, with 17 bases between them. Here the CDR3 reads CSARTSSDGATGELFF. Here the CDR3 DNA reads TGCAGTGCTAGAACGTCCAGTGATGGCGCCACCGGGGAGCTGTTTTTT.

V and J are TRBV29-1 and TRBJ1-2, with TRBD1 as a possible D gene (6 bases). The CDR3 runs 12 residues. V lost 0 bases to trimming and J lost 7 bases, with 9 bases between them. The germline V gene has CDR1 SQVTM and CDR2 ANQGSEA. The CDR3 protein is CSVEEQGLGYTF. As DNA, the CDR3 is TGCAGCGTTGAAGAACAGGGACTTGGCTACACCTTC.

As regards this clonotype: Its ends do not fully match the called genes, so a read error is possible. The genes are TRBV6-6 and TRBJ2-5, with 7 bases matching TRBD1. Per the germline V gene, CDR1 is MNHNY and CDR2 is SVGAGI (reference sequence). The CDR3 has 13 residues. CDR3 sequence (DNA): TGTGCCGGCAGTTATCGGGACAGCGAGACCCAGTACTTC. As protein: CAGSYRDSETQYF.

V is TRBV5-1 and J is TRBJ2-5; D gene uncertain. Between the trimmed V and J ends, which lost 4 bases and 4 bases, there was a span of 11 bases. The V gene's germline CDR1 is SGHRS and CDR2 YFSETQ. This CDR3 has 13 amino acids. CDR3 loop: CASSTSDAETQYF. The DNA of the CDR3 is TGCGCCAGCAGCACCTCTGATGCAGAGACCCAGTACTTC.

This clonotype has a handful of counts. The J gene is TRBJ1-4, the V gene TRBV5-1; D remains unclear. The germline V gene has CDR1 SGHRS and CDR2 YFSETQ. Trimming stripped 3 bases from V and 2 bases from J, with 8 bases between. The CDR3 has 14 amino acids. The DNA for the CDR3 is TGCGCCAGCAGCTCGGGTCCTACTAATGAAAAACTGTTTTTT. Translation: CASSSGPTNEKLFF.

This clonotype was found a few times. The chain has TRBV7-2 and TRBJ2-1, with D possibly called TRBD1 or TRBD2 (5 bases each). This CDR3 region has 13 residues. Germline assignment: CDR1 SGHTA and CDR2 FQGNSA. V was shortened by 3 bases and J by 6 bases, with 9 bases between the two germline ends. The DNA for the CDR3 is TGTGCCAGCAGCTTCGGGGCCACCAATGAGCAGTTCTTC. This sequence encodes CASSFGATNEQFF.

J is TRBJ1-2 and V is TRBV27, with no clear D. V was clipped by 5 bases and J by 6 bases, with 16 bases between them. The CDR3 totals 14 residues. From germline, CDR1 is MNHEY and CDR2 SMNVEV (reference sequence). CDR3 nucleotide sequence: TGTGCCAGCAGTCCCGCTCTGGGAATAGATGGCTACACCTTC. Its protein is CASSPALGIDGYTF.

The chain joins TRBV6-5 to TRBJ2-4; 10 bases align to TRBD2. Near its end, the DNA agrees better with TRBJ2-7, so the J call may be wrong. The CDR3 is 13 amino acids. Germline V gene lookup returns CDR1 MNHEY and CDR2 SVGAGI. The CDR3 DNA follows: TGTGCCACCAGAAGCGGGGGGGCCTACGAGCAGTACTTC. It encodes CATRSGGAYEQYF.

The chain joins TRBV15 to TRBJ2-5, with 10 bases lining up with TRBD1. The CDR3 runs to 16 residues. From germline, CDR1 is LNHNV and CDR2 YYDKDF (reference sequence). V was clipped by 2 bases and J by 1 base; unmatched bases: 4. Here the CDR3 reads CATSRSWTGGQETQYF. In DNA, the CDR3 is TGTGCCACCAGCAGATCTTGGACAGGGGGCCAAGAGACCCAGTACTTC.

The CDR3 region has the DNA TGTGCCAGCAGCTTGGGACTAATGTGGGGAGGCTACACCTTC. It encodes CASSLGLMWGGYTF. The chain employs TRBV7-8 and TRBJ1-2; the D gene is possibly TRBD1 (5 bases). The germline V and J ends were trimmed by 3 bases and 8 bases, with 16 bases remaining between them. Germline CDR1 and CDR2: SGHVS and FQNEAQ. The CDR3 is 14 residues long.

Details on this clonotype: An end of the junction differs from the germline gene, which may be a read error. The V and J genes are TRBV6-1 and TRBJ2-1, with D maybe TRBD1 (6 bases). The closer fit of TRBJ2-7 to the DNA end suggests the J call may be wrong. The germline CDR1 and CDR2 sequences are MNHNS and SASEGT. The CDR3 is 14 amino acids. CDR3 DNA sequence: TGTGCCAGCAGTCAAGCTCTCACAGGGCGCGAGCAGTACTTC. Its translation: CASSQALTGREQYF.

In nucleotides, the CDR3 is TGTGCCAGCAGCTTAGATCCTATCGAGGGGACGACAGATACGCAGTATTTT. Its translation is CASSLDPIEGTTDTQYF. The chain recombines TRBV13 with TRBJ2-3, with D perhaps given as TRBD1 or TRBD2 (5 bases each). Germline values: CDR1 PRHDT, CDR2 FYEKMQ (reference sequence). Trimming removed 1 base at V and 3 bases at J, with 17 bases between. The CDR3 length is 17 residues.

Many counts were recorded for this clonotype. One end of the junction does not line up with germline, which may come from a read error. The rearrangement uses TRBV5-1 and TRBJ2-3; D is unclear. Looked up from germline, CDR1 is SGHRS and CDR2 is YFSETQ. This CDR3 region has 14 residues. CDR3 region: CASSFGPSTDTQYF. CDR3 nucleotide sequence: TGTGCCAGCAGTTTTGGGCCTAGCACAGATACGCAGTATTTT.

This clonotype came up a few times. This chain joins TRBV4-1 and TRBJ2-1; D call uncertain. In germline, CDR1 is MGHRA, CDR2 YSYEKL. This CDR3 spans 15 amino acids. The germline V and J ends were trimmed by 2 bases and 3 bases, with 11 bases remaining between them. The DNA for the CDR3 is TGCGCCAGCAGCCAATTTCAACTATTCTACAATGAGCAGTTCTTC. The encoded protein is CASSQFQLFYNEQFF.

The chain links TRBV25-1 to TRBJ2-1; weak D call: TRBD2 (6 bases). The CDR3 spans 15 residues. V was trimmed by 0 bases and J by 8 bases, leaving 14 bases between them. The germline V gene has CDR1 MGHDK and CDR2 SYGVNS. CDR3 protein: CASSEYTGLYDEQFF. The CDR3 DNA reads TGTGCCAGCAGTGAATATACGGGACTTTACGATGAGCAGTTCTTC.

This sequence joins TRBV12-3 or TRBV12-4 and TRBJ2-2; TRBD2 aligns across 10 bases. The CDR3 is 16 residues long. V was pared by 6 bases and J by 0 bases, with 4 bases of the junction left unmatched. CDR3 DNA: TGTGCCAGCAGCCAACTAGCGGGGTCGAACACCGGGGAGCTGTTTTTT. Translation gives CASSQLAGSNTGELFF.

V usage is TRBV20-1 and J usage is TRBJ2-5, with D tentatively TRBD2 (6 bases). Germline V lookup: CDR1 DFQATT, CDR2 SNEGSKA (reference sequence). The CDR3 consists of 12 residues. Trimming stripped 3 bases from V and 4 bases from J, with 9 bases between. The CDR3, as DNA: TGCAGTGCTAGGGCCGGGAGAGAGACCCAGTACTTC. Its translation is CSARAGRETQYF.

In DNA, the CDR3 is TGCGCCAGCAGCCCCTTACCCGGGACTCCGACAGATACGCAGTATTTT. Translated, it gives CASSPLPGTPTDTQYF. The chain uses TRBV5-1 and TRBJ2-3, with D perhaps TRBD2 (6 bases). Trimming stripped 4 bases from V and 3 bases from J, with 18 bases between. Germline loops: CDR1 SGHRS, CDR2 YFSETQ. The CDR3 contains 16 residues.

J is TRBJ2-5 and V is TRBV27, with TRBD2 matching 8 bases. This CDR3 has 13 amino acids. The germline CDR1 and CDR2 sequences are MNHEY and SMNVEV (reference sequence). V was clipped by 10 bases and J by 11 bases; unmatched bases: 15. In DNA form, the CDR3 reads TGTGCCACACAAAGACTAGCGAGCAATGAGCAGTACTTC. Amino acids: CATQRLASNEQYF.

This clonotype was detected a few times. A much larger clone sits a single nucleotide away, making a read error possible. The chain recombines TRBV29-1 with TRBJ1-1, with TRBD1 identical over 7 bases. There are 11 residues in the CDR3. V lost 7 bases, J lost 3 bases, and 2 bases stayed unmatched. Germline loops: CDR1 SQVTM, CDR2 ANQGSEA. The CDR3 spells CSGDRDTEAFF. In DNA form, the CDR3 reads TGCAGCGGTGACAGGGACACTGAAGCTTTCTTT.

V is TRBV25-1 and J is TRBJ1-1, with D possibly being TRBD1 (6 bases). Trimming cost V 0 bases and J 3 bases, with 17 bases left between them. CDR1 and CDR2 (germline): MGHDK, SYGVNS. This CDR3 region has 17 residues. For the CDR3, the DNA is TGTGCCAGCAGTGAATATGCGGGGGGCTCGGTTGACACTGAAGCTTTCTTT. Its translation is CASSEYAGGSVDTEAFF.

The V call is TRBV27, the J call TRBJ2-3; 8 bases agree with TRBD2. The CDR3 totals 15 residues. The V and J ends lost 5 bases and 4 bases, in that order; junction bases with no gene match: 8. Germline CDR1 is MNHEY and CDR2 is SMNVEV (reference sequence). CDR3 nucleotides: TGTGCCAGCAGTCGCGCGACTAGCGCGGCAGATACGCAGTATTTT. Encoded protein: CASSRATSAADTQYF.

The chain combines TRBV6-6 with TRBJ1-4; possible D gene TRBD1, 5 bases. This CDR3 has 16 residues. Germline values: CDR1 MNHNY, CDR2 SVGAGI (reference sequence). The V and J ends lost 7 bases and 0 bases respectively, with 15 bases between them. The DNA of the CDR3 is TGTGCCAGCACAGAGCGGGACCCGGCAACTAATGAAAAACTGTTTTTT. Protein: CASTERDPATNEKLFF.

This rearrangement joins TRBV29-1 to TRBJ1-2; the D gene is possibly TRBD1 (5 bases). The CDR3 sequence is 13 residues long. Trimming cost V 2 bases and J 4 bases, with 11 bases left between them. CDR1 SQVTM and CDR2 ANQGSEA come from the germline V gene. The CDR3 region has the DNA TGCAGCGTTGAACGAGGGGACGGCTATGGCTACACCTTC. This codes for CSVERGDGYGYTF.